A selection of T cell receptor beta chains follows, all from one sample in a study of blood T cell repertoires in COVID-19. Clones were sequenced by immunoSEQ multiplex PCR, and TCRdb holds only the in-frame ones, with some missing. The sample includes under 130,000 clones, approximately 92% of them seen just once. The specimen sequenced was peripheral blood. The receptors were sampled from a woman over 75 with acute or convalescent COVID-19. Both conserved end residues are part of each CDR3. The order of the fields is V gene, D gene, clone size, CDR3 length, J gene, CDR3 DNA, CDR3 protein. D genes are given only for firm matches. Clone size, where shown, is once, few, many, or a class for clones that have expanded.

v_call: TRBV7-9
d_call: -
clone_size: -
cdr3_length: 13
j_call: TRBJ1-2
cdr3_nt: TGTGCCAGCAGCTTCGGGGGGGAGAATGGCTACACCTTC
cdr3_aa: CASSFGGENGYTF

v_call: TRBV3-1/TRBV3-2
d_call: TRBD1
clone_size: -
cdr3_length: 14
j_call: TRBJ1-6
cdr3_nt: TGTGCCAGCACCGGGACAGGTATTTTTTCACCCCTCCACTTT
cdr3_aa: CASTGTGIFSPLHF

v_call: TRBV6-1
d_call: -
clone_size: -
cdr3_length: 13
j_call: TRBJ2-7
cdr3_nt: TGTGCCAGCAGTGAGGGGCCCTCCTACGAGCAGTACTTC
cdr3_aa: CASSEGPSYEQYF

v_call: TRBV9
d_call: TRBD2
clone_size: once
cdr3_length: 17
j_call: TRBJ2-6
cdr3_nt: TGTGCCAGCAGCACGACTAGCGGGGGCTCTGGGGCCAACGTCCTGACTTTC
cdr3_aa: CASSTTSGGSGANVLTF

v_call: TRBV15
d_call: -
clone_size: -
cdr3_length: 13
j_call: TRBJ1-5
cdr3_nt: TGTGCCACCAGCGTCAGCAGGGCAGAGCCCCAGCATTTT
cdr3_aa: CATSVSRAEPQHF

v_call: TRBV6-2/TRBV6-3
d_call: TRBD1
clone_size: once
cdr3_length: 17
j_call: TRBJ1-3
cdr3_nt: TGTGCCAGCAGTTACTCCGGGGACAGGTTTTCTGGAAACACCATATATTTT
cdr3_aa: CASSYSGDRFSGNTIYF

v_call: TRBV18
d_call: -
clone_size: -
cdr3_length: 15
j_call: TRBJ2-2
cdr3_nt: TGTGCCAGCTCACCAAGACAGGTCAACACCGGGGAGCTGTTTTTT
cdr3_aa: CASSPRQVNTGELFF

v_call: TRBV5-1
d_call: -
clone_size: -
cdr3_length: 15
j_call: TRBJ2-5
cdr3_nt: TGCGCCAGCAGCTTGAGGCAGGGCTATCAAGAGACCCAGTACTTC
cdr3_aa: CASSLRQGYQETQYF

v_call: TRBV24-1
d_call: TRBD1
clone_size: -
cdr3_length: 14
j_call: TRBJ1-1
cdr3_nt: TGTGCCACCAGTGGGGGACAGGGTCACACTGAAGCTTTCTTT
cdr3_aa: CATSGGQGHTEAFF

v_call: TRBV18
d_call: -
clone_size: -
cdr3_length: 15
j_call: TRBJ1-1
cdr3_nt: TGTGCCAGCTCACCAATTGCGGACAGAGACACTGAAGCTTTCTTT
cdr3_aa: CASSPIADRDTEAFF

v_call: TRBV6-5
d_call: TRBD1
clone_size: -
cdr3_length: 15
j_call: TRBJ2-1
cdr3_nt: TGTGCCAGCAGTAACTCCGGGACAGGGATCAATGAGCAGTTCTTC
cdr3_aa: CASSNSGTGINEQFF

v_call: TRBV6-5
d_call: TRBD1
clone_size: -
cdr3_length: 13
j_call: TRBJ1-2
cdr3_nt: TGTGCCAGCAGGGAGACAGGGGGCTATGGCTACACCTTC
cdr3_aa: CASRETGGYGYTF

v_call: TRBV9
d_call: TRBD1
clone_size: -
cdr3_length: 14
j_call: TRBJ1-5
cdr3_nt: TGTGCCAGCAGCCCCCGGACAGGGAGTCAGCCCCAGCATTTT
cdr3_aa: CASSPRTGSQPQHF

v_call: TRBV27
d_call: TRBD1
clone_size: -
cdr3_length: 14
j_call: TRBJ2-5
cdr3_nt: TGTGCCAGCAGCGTTCCGGGACAGCAAGAGACCCAGTACTTC
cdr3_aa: CASSVPGQQETQYF

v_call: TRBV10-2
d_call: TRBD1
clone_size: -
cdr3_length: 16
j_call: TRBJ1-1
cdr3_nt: TGCGCCAGCAGTGATTGGGACAGAAGGATGAACACTGAAGCTTTCTTT
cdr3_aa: CASSDWDRRMNTEAFF

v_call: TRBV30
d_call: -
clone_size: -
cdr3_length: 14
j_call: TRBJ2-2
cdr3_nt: TGTGCCTGGAATCTCGCGGCGAACACCGGGGAGCTGTTTTTT
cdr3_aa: CAWNLAANTGELFF

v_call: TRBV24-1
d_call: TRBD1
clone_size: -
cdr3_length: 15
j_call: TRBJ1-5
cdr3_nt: TGTGCCACCAGTGACCCCGACAGGGTAGATCAGCCCCAGCATTTT
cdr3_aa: CATSDPDRVDQPQHF

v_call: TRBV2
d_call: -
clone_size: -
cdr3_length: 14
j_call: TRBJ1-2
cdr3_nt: TGTGCCAGCAGTCCCAGACAGGTCGCTTATGGCTACACCTTC
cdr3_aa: CASSPRQVAYGYTF

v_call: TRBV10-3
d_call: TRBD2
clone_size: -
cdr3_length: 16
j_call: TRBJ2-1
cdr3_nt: TGTGCCATCAGTAAAATAGCGGGGGGGCCGATCTATGAGCAGTTCTTC
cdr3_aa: CAISKIAGGPIYEQFF

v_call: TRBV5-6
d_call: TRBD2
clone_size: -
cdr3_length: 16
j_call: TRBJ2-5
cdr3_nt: TGTGCCAGCAGCTTGGGGGTGCGGGGGGCCCAAGAGACCCAGTACTTC
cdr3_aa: CASSLGVRGAQETQYF

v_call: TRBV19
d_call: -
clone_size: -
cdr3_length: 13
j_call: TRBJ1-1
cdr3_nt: TGTGCCACTAATAGGGGAGGGAACACTGAAGCTTTCTTT
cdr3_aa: CATNRGGNTEAFF

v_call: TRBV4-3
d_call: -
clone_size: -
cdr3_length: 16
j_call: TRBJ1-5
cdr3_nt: TGCGCCAGCAGCCAAGTACGGGGTTCTAGCAATCAGCCCCAGCATTTT
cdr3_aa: CASSQVRGSSNQPQHF

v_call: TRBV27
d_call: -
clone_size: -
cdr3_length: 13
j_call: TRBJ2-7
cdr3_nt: TGTGCCAGCAGGGGACTTGGGACCTACGAGCAGTACTTC
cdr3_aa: CASRGLGTYEQYF

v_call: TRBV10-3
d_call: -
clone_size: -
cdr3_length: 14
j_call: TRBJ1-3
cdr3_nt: TGTGCCATCAGTTTGGGGGGAAATGGAAACACCATATATTTT
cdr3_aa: CAISLGGNGNTIYF

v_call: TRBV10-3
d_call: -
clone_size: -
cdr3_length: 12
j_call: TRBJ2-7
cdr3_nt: TGTGCCATCAGTGCTAGTCTCTACGAGCAGTACTTC
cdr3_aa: CAISASLYEQYF

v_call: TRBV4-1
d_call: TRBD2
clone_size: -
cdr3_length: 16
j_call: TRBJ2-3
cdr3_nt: TGCGCCAGCAGCCAAGATCAGGGACTAGCCACGGATACGCAGTATTTT
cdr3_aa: CASSQDQGLATDTQYF

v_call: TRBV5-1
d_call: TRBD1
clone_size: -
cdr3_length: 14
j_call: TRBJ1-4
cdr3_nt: TGCGCCAGCAGCTTCGGACAGGAATTTGAAAAACTGTTTTTT
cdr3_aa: CASSFGQEFEKLFF

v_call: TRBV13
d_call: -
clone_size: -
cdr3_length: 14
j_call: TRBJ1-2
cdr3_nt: TGTGCCAGCAGTTATACAGGGCCAGACTATGGCTACACCTTC
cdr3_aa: CASSYTGPDYGYTF

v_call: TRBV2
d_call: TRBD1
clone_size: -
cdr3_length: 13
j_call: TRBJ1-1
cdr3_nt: TGTGCCAGCAGTAGGGACAGGAACACTGAAGCTTTCTTT
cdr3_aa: CASSRDRNTEAFF

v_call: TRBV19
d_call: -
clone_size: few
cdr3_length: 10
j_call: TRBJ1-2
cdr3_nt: TGTGCCAGTGGGGCCTATGGCTACACCTTC
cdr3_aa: CASGAYGYTF

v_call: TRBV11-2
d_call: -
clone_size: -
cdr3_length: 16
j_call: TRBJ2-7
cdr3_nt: TGTGCCAGCAGCTTAATGACGAGACAACCAAGGTACGAGCAGTACTTC
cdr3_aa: CASSLMTRQPRYEQYF

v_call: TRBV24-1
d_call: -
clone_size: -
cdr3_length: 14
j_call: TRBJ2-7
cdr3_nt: TGTGCCACCAGTAGTAGCGGAAGAGGTTACGAGCAGTACTTC
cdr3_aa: CATSSSGRGYEQYF

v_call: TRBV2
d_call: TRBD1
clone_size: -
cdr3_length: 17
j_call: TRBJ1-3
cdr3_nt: TGTGCCAGCAGTATAGGGACAGGGGGAATGGGTGGAAACACCATATATTTT
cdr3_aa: CASSIGTGGMGGNTIYF

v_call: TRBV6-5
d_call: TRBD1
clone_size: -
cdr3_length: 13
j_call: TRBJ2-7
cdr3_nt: TGTGCCAGCAGGGGGACAGGGATCAACGAGCAGTACTTC
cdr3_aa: CASRGTGINEQYF

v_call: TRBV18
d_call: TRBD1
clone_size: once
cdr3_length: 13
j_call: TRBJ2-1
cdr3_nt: TGTGCCAGCTCAGGTCAGGGGGCGAATGAGCAGTTCTTC
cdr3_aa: CASSGQGANEQFF

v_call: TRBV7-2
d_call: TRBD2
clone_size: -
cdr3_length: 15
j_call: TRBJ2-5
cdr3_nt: TGTGCCAGCAGCCAACTAGCGGGAATACAAGAGACCCAGTACTTC
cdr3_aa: CASSQLAGIQETQYF

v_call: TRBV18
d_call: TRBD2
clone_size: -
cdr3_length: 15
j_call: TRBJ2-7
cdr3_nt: TGTGCCAGCTCACCCCCAGCGGGGGGCCACTACGAGCAGTACTTC
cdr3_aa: CASSPPAGGHYEQYF

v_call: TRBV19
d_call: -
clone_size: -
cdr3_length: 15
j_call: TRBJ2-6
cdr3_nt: TGTGCCAGTAGTATAACGGGCTCTGGGGCCAACGTCCTGACTTTC
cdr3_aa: CASSITGSGANVLTF

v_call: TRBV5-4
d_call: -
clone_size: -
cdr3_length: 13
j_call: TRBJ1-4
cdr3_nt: TGTGCCAGCAGAGGGGCGGGGGAGAAAAAACTGTTTTTT
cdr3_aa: CASRGAGEKKLFF

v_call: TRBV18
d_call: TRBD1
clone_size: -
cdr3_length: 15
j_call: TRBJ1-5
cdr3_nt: TGTGCCAGCTCACCGGACAGGGTTAGCAATCAGCCCCAGCATTTT
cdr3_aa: CASSPDRVSNQPQHF

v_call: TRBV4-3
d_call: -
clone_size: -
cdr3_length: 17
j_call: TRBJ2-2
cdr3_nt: TGCGCCAGCAGCCGATCGTATAGGACAGATAACACCGGGGAGCTGTTTTTT
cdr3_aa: CASSRSYRTDNTGELFF

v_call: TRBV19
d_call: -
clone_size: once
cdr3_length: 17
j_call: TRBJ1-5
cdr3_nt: TGTGCCAGTAAGCGGGAAACAGGGCGAGGGAGCAATCAGCCCCAGCATTTT
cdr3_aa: CASKRETGRGSNQPQHF

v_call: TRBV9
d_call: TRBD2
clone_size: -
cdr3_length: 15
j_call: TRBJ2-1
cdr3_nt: TGTGCCAGCAGCGTAGGAGCGGGGGGGTACAATGAGCAGTTCTTC
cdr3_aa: CASSVGAGGYNEQFF

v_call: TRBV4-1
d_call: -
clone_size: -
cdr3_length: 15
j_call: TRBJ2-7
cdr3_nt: TGCGCCAGCAGCCGCGCGGCCACGAGCTCCTACGAGCAGTACTTC
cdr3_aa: CASSRAATSSYEQYF

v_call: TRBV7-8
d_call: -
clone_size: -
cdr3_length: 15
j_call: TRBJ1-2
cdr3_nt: TGTGCCAGCAGCCTCGTCTCCGGACAGCTCTATGGCTACACCTTC
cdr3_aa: CASSLVSGQLYGYTF

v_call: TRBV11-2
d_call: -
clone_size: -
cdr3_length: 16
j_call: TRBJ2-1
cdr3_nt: TGTGCCAGCAGCTTACCGACAGCAAACGCTAACAATGAGCAGTTCTTC
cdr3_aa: CASSLPTANANNEQFF

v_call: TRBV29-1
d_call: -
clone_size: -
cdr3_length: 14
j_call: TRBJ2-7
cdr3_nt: TGCAGCGTTGAATCGTCCGGAGGAGGATACGAGCAGTACTTC
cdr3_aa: CSVESSGGGYEQYF

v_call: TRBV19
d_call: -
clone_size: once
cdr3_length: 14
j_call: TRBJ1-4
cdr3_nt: TGTGCCAGTAGTGCCCGCGGGACGCATGAAAAACTGTTTTTT
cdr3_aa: CASSARGTHEKLFF

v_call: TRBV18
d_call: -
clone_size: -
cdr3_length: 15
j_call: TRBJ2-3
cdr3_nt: TGTGCCAGCTCACCACCGGGCCGGATTACAGATACGCAGTATTTT
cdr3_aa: CASSPPGRITDTQYF

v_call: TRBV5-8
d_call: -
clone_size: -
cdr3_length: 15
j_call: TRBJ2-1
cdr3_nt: TGTGCCAGCAGCTTGATCAGGGGGGCTTACAATGAGCAGTTCTTC
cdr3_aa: CASSLIRGAYNEQFF

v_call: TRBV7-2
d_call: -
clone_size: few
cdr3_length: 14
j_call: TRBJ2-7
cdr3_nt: TGTGCCAGCAGCGCCGGACTGGAACTCTATAAGCAGTACTTC
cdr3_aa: CASSAGLELYKQYF

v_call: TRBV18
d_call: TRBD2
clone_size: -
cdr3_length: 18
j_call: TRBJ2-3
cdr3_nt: TGTGCCAGCTCACGGGCAGTCGGGCGGGGGAGAAGCACAGATACGCAGTATTTT
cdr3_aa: CASSRAVGRGRSTDTQYF

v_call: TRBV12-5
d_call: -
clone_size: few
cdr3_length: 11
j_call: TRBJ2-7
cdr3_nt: TGTGCTAGTGGTCCCCGTTACGAGCAGTACTTC
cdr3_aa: CASGPRYEQYF

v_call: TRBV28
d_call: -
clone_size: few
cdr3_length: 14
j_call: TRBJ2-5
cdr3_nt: TGTGCCAGCAGTTCCTACAGGGAGTTAGAGACCCAGTACTTC
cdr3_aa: CASSSYRELETQYF

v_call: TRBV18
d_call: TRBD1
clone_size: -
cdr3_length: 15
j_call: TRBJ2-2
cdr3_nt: TGTGCCAGCTCACCACCCTGGACAGGCACCGGGGAGCTGTTTTTT
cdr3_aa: CASSPPWTGTGELFF

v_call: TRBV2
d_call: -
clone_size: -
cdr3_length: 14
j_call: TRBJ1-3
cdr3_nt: TGTGCCAGCAGTGAACAGGAAGCTGGAAACACCATATATTTT
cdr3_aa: CASSEQEAGNTIYF

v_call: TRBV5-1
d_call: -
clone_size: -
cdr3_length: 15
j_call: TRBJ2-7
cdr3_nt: TGCGCCAGCAGCTTGTTATCGGGGGGCCTGCACGAGCAGTACTTC
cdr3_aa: CASSLLSGGLHEQYF

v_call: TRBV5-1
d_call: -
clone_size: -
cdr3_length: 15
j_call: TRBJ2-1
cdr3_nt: TGCGCCAGCAGCTTAGTAAGCTACTCCTACAATGAGCAGTTCTTC
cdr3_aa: CASSLVSYSYNEQFF